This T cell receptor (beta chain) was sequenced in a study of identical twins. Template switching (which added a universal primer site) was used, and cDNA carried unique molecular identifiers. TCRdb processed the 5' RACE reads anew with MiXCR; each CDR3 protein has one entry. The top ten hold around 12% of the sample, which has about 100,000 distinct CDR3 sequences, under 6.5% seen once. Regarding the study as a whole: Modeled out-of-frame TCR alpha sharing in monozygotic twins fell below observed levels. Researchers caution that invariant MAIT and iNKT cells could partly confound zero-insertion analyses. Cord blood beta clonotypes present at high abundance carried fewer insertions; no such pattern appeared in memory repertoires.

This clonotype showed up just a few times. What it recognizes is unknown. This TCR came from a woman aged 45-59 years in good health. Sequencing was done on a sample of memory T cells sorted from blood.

DNA for the CDR3: TGTGCCAGCAGTCCCACTAGCGGGAGAGACAATGAGCAGTTCTTC. Its protein product is CASSPTSGRDNEQFF. The chain uses TRBV28 and TRBJ2-1; 11 nucleotides align to TRBD2. This CDR3 contains 15 residues. V shed 5 bases, J shed 5 bases, and the junction held 5 bases outside the gene matches. CDR1 and CDR2 from the germline V gene are MDHEN and SYDVKM.